Sequencing of this TCR beta chain was carried out in a study of CD8+ T cells in alopecia areata. Study-level background: Dosing with tofacitinib proceeded for 6 to 18 months, followed by 6 months off drug. Study-wide results and limits: Tofacitinib delivered significant drops in scalp clonality and in expanded CD8+ clones among the top 100.

This clone was detected a few times. The antigen remains unidentified. CDR3 length: 14 residues. V was shortened by 1 base and J by 3 bases, with 11 bases between the two germline ends. CDR1 and CDR2 (germline): SGHRS, YFSETQ. After isolation, RNA underwent reverse transcription to generate cDNA as the sequencing template. Data came from immunoSEQ multiplex PCR; TCRdb stores just in-frame clones and leaves some out. The sample holds a few hundred thousand clones, roughly two fifths seen once. As to treatment: oral pan-JAK inhibitor, 5-10 mg twice daily. The researchers isolated CD4+ and CD8+ T cells from PBMCs by sorting.

This clonotype originated in a human donor with alopecia areata. V and J are TRBV5-1 and TRBJ2-7; D is uncertain. Sequenced material: CD4+ T cells sorted from blood, taken at approximately week 30, from a patient treated with tofacitinib. In nucleotides, the CDR3 is TGCGCCAGCAGCTTGATAGGGCAAGGCTACGAGCAGTACTTC. This sequence encodes CASSLIGQGYEQYF.